This T cell receptor beta chain was documented in a study of shared clonotypes between healthy human individuals. Under the authors' procedure: From ImmunoSEQ came sequences covering only the junction and carrying no quality scores, so filtering differed. Produced via immunoSEQ multiplex PCR; TCRdb's table is partial and in-frame only. V and J calls and clone size are copied from that table; D and trimming were computed from the DNA. This table has roughly 2 million clones, approximately 96% appearing once. Concerning this clone: No antigen is known for it. The same CDR3 can be traced to other DNA sequences in this sample.

With 2 bases removed from V and 7 bases from J, the gap between germline ends came to 6 bases. This CDR3 region has 12 residues. The germline V gene has CDR1 MNHNY and CDR2 SVGAGI (reference sequence). Study-level results: Researchers sampled only blood; tissue repertoires likely differ. Non-shared clonotypes displayed generation probabilities falling below those of clonotypes present in all four donors.

The sequence came from a man between 18 and 35 years old in good health. Sequenced sample: naive CD4+ T cells sorted from blood. Subset in this sample: CD45RA+ positively selected. This rearrangement joins TRBV6-6 to TRBJ2-1; D gene uncertain. The chain's CDR3 is CASSYVGNEQFF. DNA of the CDR3: TGTGCCAGCAGTTACGTCGGGAATGAGCAGTTCTTC.